This paragraph reports one T cell receptor (beta chain). The target of this receptor is not known. No base qualities exist here, and no much larger clone lies one base off it. This specimen comes from a study of T-cell reconstitution after alpha-beta-depleted transplantation in children (dated by TCRdb to the mid-2010s). Turning to the overall study: T-cell immune reconstitution after TCRalphabeta/CD19-depleted allogeneic hematopoietic cell transplantation in children was quantitatively tracked in the study by means of TCR repertoire profiling.

Libraries came from PCR. The instrument given in TCRdb is Illumina HiSeq 2500. TCR libraries were prepared with molecular barcoding, using unique molecular identifiers to normalize TCRbeta repertoire quantification. TCRdb trimmed public reads at Q25 via fastp, called clones via MiXCR and kept in-frame beta chains. Entries that share a CDR3 protein sequence are merged under the most common genes and DNA. In all, the sample holds fewer than 90,000 distinct CDR3 sequences, and 6% to 8% of those were seen once. The ten top clones hold approximately 2.3% of the sample. Source: PBMCs from the stem cell graft donor, taken from the stem cell graft. The source is a human donor who donated a stem cell graft to a child with acute lymphoblastic leukemia.

The base sequence is TGCAGCGGTCGCACCGGGACAGGGGGCGAAGAGCAGTACTTC. Translated, this gives CSGRTGTGGEEQYF. The V and J genes are TRBV29-1 and TRBJ2-7, with TRBD1 matching 12 junction bases. Trimming accounts for 7 bases at V and 7 bases at J, while the number of junction bases matched to no gene is 11. The CDR1 and CDR2 encoded by the germline V gene are SQVTM and ANQGSEA. The CDR3 measures 14 amino acids from cysteine to phenylalanine. Only the CDR3 part of the read is kept: 42 bases, read in frame from the first base.